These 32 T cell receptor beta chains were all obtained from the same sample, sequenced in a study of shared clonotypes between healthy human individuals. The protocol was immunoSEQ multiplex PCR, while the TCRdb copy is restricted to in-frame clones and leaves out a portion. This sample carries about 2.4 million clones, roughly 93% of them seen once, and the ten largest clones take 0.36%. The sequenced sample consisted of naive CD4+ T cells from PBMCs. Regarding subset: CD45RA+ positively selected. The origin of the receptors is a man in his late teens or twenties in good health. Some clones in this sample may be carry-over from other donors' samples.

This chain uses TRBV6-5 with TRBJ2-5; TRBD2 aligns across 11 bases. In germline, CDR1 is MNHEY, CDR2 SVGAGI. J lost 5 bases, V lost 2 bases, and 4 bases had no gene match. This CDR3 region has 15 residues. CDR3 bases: TGTGCCAGCAGTTACACTAGCGGGAGATGGGAGACCCAGTACTTC. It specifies CASSYTSGRWETQYF.

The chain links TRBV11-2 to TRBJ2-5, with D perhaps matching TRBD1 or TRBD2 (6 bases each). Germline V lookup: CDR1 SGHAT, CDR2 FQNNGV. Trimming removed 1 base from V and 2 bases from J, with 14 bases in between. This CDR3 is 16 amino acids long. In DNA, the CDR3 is TGTGCCAGCAGCTTAGCCGGGGGCAAGGTACAAGAGACCCAGTACTTC. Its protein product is CASSLAGGKVQETQYF. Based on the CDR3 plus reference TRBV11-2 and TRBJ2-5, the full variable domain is EAGVAQSPRYKIIEKRQSVAFWCNPISGHATLYWYQQILGQGPKLLIQFQNNGVVDDSQLPKDRFSAERLKGVDSTLKIQPAKLEDSAVYLCASSLAGGKVQETQYFGPGTRLLVL.

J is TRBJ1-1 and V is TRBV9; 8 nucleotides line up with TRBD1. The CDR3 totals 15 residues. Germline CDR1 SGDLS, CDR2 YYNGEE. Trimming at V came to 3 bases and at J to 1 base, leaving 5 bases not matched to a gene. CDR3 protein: CASSAWTGKNTEAFF. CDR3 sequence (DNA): TGTGCCAGCAGCGCATGGACAGGGAAGAACACTGAAGCTTTCTTT.

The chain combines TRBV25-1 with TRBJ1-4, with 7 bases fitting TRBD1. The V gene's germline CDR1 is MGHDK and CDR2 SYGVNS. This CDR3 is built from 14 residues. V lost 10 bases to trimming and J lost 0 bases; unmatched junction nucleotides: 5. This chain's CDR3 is CAIKDRTTNEKLFF. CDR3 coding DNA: TGTGCCATAAAGGACAGGACAACTAATGAAAAACTGTTTTTT.

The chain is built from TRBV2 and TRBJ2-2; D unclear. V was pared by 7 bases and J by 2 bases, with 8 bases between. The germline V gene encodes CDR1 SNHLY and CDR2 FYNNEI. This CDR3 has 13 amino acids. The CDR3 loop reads CASMADNTGELFF. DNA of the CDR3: TGTGCCAGCATGGCAGACAACACCGGGGAGCTGTTTTTT. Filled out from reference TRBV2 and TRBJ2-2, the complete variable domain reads EPEVTQTPSHQVTQMGQEVILRCVPISNHLYFYWYRQILGQKVEFLVSFYNNEISEKSEIFDDQFSVERPDGSNFTLKIRSTKLEDSAMYFCASMADNTGELFFGEGSRLTVL.

As DNA, the CDR3 is TGTGCCAGCTGTGACATACAGGGGGGCTCCTACGAGCAGTACTTC. Amino acid sequence: CASCDIQGGSYEQYF. The chain recombines TRBV28 with TRBJ2-7, with 8 bases lining up with TRBD1. The CDR3 length is 15 residues. Germline V CDR1 and CDR2: MDHEN, SYDVKM. The V and J ends lost 8 bases and 0 bases, in that order; junction bases with no gene match: 9.

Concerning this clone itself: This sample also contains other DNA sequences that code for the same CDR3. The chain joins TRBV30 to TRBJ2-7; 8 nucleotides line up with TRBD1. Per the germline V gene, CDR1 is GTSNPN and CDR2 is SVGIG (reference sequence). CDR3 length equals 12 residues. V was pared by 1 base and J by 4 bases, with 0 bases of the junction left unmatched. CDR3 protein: CAWSGQGYEQYF. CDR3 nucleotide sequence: TGTGCCTGGAGTGGACAGGGGTACGAGCAGTACTTC.

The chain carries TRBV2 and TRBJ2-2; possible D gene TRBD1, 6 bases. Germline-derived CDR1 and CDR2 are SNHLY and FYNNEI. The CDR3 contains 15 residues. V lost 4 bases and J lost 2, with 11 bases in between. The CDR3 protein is CASSAQGLNTGELFF. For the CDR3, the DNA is TGTGCCAGCAGTGCTCAGGGGCTCAACACCGGGGAGCTGTTTTTT.

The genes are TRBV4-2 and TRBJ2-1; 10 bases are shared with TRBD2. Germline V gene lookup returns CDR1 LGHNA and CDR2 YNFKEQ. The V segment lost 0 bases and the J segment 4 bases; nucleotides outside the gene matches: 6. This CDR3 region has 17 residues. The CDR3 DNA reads TGTGCCAGCAGCCAAGATTTTACTAGCGGGATGTACAATGAGCAGTTCTTC. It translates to CASSQDFTSGMYNEQFF.

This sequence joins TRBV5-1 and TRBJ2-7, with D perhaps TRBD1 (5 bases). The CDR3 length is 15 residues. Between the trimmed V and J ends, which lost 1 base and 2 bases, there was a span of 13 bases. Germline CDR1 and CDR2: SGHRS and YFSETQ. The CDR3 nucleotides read TGCGCCAGCAGCTTGAGTCGAACAGGAACCTACGAGCAGTACTTC. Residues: CASSLSRTGTYEQYF.

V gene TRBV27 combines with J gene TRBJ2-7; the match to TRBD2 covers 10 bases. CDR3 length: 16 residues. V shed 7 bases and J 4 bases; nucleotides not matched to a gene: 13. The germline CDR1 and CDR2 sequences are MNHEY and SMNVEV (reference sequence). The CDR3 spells CASKYSAGGPPYEQYF. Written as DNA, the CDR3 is TGTGCCAGCAAATACTCAGCGGGAGGGCCCCCATACGAGCAGTACTTC.

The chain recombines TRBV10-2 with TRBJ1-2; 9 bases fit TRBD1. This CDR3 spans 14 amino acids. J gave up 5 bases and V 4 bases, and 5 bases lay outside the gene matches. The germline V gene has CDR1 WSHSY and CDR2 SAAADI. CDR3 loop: CASSGDRGGYGYTF. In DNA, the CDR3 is TGCGCCAGCAGTGGAGACAGGGGGGGGTATGGCTACACCTTC.

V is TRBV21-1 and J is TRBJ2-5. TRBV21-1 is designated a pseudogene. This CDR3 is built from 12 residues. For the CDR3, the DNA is TGTGCCAGCAGCAAAAGATGGGAGACCCAGTACTTC. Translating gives CASSKRWETQYF.

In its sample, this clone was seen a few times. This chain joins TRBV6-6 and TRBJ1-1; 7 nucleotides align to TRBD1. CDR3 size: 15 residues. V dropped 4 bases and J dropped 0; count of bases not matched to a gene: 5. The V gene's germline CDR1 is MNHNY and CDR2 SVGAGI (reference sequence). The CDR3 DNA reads TGTGCCAGCAGTTTCCTGACAGGGTTGAACACTGAAGCTTTCTTT. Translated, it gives CASSFLTGLNTEAFF.

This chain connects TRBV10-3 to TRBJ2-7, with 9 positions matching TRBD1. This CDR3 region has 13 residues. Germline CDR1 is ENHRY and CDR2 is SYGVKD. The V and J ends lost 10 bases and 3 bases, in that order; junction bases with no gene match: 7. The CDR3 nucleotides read TGTGCCAGCAACAGGGGGCGAAACTACGAGCAGTACTTC. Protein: CASNRGRNYEQYF.

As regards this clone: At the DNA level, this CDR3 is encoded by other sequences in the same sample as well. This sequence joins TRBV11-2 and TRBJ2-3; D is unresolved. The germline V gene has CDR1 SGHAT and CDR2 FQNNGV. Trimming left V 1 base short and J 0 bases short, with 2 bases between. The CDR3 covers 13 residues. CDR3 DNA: TGTGCCAGCAGCTTAGGTAGCACAGATACGCAGTATTTT. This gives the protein CASSLGSTDTQYF.

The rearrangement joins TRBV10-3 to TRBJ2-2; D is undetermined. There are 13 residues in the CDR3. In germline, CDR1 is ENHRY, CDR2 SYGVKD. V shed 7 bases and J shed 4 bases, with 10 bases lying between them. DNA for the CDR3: TGTGCCATCAAGAGGACGGGCACCGGGGAGCTGTTTTTT. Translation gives CAIKRTGTGELFF.

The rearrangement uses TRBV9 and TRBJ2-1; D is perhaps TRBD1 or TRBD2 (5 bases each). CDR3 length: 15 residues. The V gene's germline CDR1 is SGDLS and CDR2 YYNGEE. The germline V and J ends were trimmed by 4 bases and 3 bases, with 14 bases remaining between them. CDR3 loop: CASSISGAIYNEQFF. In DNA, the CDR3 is TGTGCCAGCAGCATCTCCGGGGCAATCTACAATGAGCAGTTCTTC.

The CDR3, as DNA: TGCGCCAGCTCCGATAGGAATGAGCAGTTCTTC. Its protein is CASSDRNEQFF. The chain has TRBV5-1 and TRBJ2-1; no reliable D call. Trimming pared 7 bases from V and 7 bases from J, leaving 9 bases between. The germline V gene has CDR1 SGHRS and CDR2 YFSETQ. The CDR3 has 11 amino acids.

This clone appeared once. The CDR3 nucleotides read TGTGCCAGCAGCTTGGTTCTTACTAGCGGGAGCCGGATGTCCTACGAGCAGTACTTC. This encodes CASSLVLTSGSRMSYEQYF. This chain links TRBV5-8 with TRBJ2-7, with 11 nucleotides matching TRBD2. The trim removed 0 bases at V and 1 base at J, leaving 12 bases unmatched. The V gene's germline CDR1 is SGHTS and CDR2 YDEGEE. The CDR3 totals 19 residues. Full variable domain (remainder filled in from reference TRBV5-8 and TRBJ2-7): EAGVTQSPTHLIKTRGQQATLRCSPISGHTSVYWYQQALGLGLQFLLWYDEGEERNRGNFPPRFSGRQFPNYSSELNVNALELEDSALYLCASSLVLTSGSRMSYEQYFGPGTRLTVT.

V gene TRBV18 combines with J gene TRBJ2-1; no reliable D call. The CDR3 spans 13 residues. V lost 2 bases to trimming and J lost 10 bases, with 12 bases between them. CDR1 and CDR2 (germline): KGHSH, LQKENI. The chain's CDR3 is CASSPLMGGEQFF. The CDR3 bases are TGTGCCAGCTCACCATTAATGGGCGGCGAGCAGTTCTTC.

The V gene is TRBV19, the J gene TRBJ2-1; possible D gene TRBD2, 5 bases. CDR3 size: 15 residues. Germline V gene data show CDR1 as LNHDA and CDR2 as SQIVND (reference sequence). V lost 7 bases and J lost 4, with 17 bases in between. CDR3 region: CASTATTRSYNEQFF. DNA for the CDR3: TGTGCCAGTACCGCCACTACTAGAAGTTACAATGAGCAGTTCTTC.

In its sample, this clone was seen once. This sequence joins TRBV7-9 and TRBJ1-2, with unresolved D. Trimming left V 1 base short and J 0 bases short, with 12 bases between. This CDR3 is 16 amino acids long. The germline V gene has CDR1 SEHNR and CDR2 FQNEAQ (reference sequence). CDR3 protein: CASSLGGRQANYGYTF. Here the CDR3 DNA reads TGTGCCAGCAGCTTAGGCGGCCGGCAGGCTAACTATGGCTACACCTTC.

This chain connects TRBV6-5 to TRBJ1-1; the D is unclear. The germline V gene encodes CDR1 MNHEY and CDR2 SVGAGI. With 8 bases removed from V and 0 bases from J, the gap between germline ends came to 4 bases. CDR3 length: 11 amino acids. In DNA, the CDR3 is TGTGCCAGCGCGGTGAACACTGAAGCTTTCTTT. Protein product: CASAVNTEAFF.

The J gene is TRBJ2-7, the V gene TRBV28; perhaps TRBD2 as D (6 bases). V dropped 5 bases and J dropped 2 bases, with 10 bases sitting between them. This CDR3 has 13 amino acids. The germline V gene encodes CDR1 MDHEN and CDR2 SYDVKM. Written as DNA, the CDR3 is TGTGCCAGCAGTCAGCGGGTTCCCTACGAGCAGTACTTC. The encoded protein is CASSQRVPYEQYF.

Written as DNA, the CDR3 is TGTGCCAGCAGCCCGCCGGCGTATAAGGACAGGGTGGCCGGGGAGCTGTTTTTT. As protein: CASSPPAYKDRVAGELFF. The rearrangement links TRBV9 to TRBJ2-2; TRBD1 aligns across 8 bases. The CDR3 covers 18 residues. Per the germline V gene, CDR1 is SGDLS and CDR2 is YYNGEE. The trim removed 4 bases at V and 6 bases at J, leaving 17 bases unmatched.

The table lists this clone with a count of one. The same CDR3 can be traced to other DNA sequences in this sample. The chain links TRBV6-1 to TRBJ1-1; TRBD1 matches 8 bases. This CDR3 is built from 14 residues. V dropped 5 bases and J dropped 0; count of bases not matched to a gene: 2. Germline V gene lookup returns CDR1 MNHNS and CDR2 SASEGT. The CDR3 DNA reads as TGTGCCAGCAGTCGGACAGGGATGAACACTGAAGCTTTCTTT. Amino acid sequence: CASSRTGMNTEAFF.

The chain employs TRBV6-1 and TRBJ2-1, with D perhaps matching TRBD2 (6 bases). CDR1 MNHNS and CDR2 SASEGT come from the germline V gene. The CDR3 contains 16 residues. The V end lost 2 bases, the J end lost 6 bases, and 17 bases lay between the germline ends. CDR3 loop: CASSERRAGGANEQFF. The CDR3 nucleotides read TGTGCCAGCAGTGAAAGGAGGGCAGGAGGTGCCAATGAGCAGTTCTTC.

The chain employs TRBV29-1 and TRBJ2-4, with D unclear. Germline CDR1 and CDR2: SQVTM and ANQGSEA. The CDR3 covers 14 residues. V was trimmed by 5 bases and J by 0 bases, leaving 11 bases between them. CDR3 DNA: TGCAGCGTTCTATTCATGGAAGCCAAAAACATTCAGTACTTC. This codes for CSVLFMEAKNIQYF.

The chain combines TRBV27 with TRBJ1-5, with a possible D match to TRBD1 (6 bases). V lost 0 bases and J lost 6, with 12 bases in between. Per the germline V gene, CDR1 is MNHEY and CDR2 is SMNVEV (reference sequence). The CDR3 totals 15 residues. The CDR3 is CASSLSRTVGQPQHF. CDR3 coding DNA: TGTGCCAGCAGTTTATCGCGGACAGTTGGTCAGCCCCAGCATTTT.

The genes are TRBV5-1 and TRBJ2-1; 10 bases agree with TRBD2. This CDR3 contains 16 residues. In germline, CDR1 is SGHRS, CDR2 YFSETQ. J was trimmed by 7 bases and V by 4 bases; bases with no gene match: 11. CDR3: CASSGASGSRVNEQFF. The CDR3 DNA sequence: TGCGCCAGCAGCGGGGCTAGCGGGAGTAGGGTTAATGAGCAGTTCTTC.

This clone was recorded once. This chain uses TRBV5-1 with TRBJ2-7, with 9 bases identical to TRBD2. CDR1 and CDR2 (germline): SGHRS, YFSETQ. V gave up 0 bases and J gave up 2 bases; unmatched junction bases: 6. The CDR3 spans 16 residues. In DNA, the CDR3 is TGCGCCAGCAGCTTGGCCGGTTCTAGCGGGACCTACGAGCAGTACTTC. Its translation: CASSLAGSSGTYEQYF.